Following are 27 T cell receptor beta chains from one sample sequenced in a study of sequential checkpoint blockade in melanoma. The assay was immunoSEQ multiplex PCR, and TCRdb's table has in-frame clones only and misses some. The table lists 15,000 to 20,000 clones, around two thirds of them singletons. The treatment denotes: randomized to nivolumab then ipilimumab (arm A) or the reverse (arm B). The material was CD8+ T cells sorted from blood (inferred from file names), obtained from a patient given nivolumab and ipilimumab in sequence. The receptors were gathered from a human donor with melanoma.

This chain links TRBV4-2 with TRBJ2-1, with D possibly being TRBD2 (7 bases). V lost 1 base to trimming and J lost 10 bases, with 17 bases between them. The CDR3 loop spans 15 amino acids. Per germline, CDR1 LGHNA and CDR2 YNFKEQ. Here the CDR3 DNA reads TGTGCCAGCAGCCAAGGTACAGGCGGCGGGGGCGAGCAGTTCTTC. Residues: CASSQGTGGGGEQFF.

On this clone itself: A much more abundant neighbour one base away suggests this may be a read error. The rearrangement uses TRBV5-4 and TRBJ2-1; no reliable D call. The CDR3 extends over 10 amino acids. The V gene's germline CDR1 is SGHNT and CDR2 YYREEE (reference sequence). With 4 bases removed from V and 7 bases from J, the gap between germline ends came to 3 bases. CDR3 DNA sequence: TGTGCCAGCAGCCAGAATGAGCAGTTCTTC. Translating gives CASSQNEQFF.

The genes are TRBV19 and TRBJ2-1; TRBD1 might be the D (5 bases). The CDR3 is 14 residues long. V was clipped by 5 bases and J by 0 bases, with 8 bases between them. CDR1 is LNHDA, CDR2 SQIVND, per germline (reference sequence). CDR3 sequence (DNA): TGTGCCAGTAGTTTAGGGGCCTCCTACAATGAGCAGTTCTTC. Amino acid sequence: CASSLGASYNEQFF. Variable domain in full (rest from reference TRBV19 and TRBJ2-1): DGGITQSPKYLFRKEGQNVTLSCEQNLNHDAMYWYRQDPGQGLRLIYYSQIVNDFQKGDIAEGYSVSREKKESFPLTVTSAQKNPTAFYLCASSLGASYNEQFFGPGTRLTVL.

The chain has TRBV11-2 and TRBJ2-7, with 8 bases aligning to TRBD1. Germline CDR1 SGHAT, CDR2 FQNNGV. The CDR3 spans 15 residues. V lost 0 bases, J lost 5 bases, and 6 bases stayed unmatched. CDR3: CASSLEYRGINEQYF. As DNA, the CDR3 is TGTGCCAGCAGCTTAGAATACAGGGGGATAAACGAGCAGTACTTC.

This clone has only a few counts. The chain carries TRBV19 and TRBJ2-7; a weak D match, TRBD1 (6 bases). V was cut by 5 bases and J by 6 bases, with 11 bases left in between. The CDR3 is 12 amino acids. Germline lookup yields CDR1 LNHDA and CDR2 SQIVND (reference sequence). The CDR3 region is CASSFSRGEQYF. CDR3 bases: TGTGCCAGTAGTTTCTCCAGGGGCGAGCAGTACTTC.

The rearrangement links TRBV7-2 to TRBJ1-2, with 12 bases lining up with TRBD1. This CDR3 contains 16 residues. Germline CDR1 SGHTA, CDR2 FQGNSA. J lost 4 bases, V lost 3 bases, and 6 bases had no gene match. CDR3 region: CASSFGTGGAAYGYTF. The CDR3 DNA reads TGTGCCAGCAGCTTTGGGACAGGGGGCGCGGCCTATGGCTACACCTTC. The whole variable domain, filled in from reference TRBV7-2 and TRBJ1-2, reads GAGVSQSPSNKVTEKGKDVELRCDPISGHTALYWYRQSLGQGLEFLIYFQGNSAPDKSGLPSDRFSAERTGGSVSTLTIQRTQQEDSAVYLCASSFGTGGAAYGYTFGSGTRLTVV.

The chain combines TRBV9 with TRBJ2-3, with TRBD2 matching 13 bases. Trimming at V came to 2 bases and at J to 0 bases, leaving 9 bases not matched to a gene. The CDR3 consists of 19 residues. Germline-derived CDR1 and CDR2 are SGDLS and YYNGEE. The CDR3 protein is CASSVEGGLAGISTDTQYF. The CDR3, as DNA: TGTGCCAGCAGCGTGGAAGGGGGACTAGCGGGGATTAGCACAGATACGCAGTATTTT.

The J gene is TRBJ1-2, the V gene TRBV9; 12 bases are a match to TRBD1. Germline V gene lookup returns CDR1 SGDLS and CDR2 YYNGEE. The CDR3 contains 17 residues. V trimming: 0 bases; J trimming: 6 bases; junction bases outside the gene matches: 9. The CDR3 region is CASSVGGTGGTGHGYTF. The CDR3 DNA sequence: TGTGCCAGCAGCGTAGGAGGGACAGGGGGCACTGGGCATGGCTACACCTTC.

The chain employs TRBV7-6 and TRBJ2-3, with 12 bases lining up with TRBD2. The J segment lost 6 bases and the V segment lost 4 bases, leaving 8 bases of the junction unmatched. Germline V gene data show CDR1 as SGHVS and CDR2 as FNYEAQ. CDR3 size: 16 residues. CDR3 loop: CASSSPLAGGHDTQYF. In DNA, the CDR3 is TGTGCCAGCAGCTCCCCCCTAGCGGGAGGGCACGATACGCAGTATTTT.

V gene TRBV7-6 combines with J gene TRBJ2-1; 8 bases agree with TRBD2. J was trimmed by 4 bases and V by 4 bases; bases with no gene match: 9. The CDR3 is made up of 16 amino acids. Germline assignment: CDR1 SGHVS and CDR2 FNYEAQ. CDR3 amino acids: CASSSTSSGAYNEQFF. In DNA form, the CDR3 reads TGTGCCAGCAGCTCCACCAGTAGCGGGGCATACAATGAGCAGTTCTTC.

The V call is TRBV7-3, the J call TRBJ1-4, with TRBD1 matching 7 bases. Germline assignment: CDR1 SGHTA and CDR2 FQGTGA. After removal of 8 bases from V and 8 bases from J, the junction contained 20 bases not matched to a gene. The length of the CDR3 is 17 residues. Written as DNA, the CDR3 is TGTGCCAGCCAAGGTTGTGACAGGGTGTGTTATTGCGAAAAACTGTTTTTT. Translated: CASQGCDRVCYCEKLFF. The full variable domain, rest sourced from reference TRBV7-3 and TRBJ1-4, is GAGVSQTPSNKVTEKGKYVELRCDPISGHTALYWYRQSLGQGPEFLIYFQGTGAADDSGLPNDRFFAVRPEGSVSTLKIQRTERGDSAVYLCASQGCDRVCYCEKLFFGSGTQLSVL.

J is TRBJ1-4 and V is TRBV27, with D tentatively TRBD1 (5 bases). The CDR3 spans 16 residues. Germline CDR1 is MNHEY and CDR2 is SMNVEV (reference sequence). The germline V and J ends were trimmed by 0 bases and 7 bases, with 15 bases remaining between them. CDR3 amino acids: CASSLSVPGRGEKLFF. The DNA for the CDR3 is TGTGCCAGCAGTTTATCGGTGCCAGGGAGGGGTGAAAAACTGTTTTTT.

The chain links TRBV6-6 to TRBJ1-6; D possibly corresponds to TRBD1 (5 bases). CDR1 and CDR2 from the germline V gene are MNHNY and SVGAGI (reference sequence). This CDR3 has 13 amino acids. V was trimmed by 7 bases and J by 7 bases, leaving 11 bases between them. CDR3 nucleotides: TGTGCCAGCAACCGGGACTCCAATTCACCCCTCCACTTT. As protein: CASNRDSNSPLHF.

This clone was found a few times. This chain connects TRBV27 to TRBJ1-4, with 9 nucleotides matching TRBD1. Germline assignment: CDR1 MNHEY and CDR2 SMNVEV (reference sequence). CDR3 length equals 16 residues. The J segment lost 5 bases and the V segment lost 5 bases, leaving 9 bases of the junction unmatched. The CDR3 loop is CASSLIPGQGNEKLFF. In DNA, the CDR3 is TGTGCCAGCAGTCTCATACCGGGACAGGGAAATGAAAAACTGTTTTTT.

The V and J genes are TRBV6-6 and TRBJ2-7; 8 positions match TRBD2. The CDR3 runs 15 residues. Germline CDR1 and CDR2: MNHNY and SVGAGI (reference sequence). J was trimmed by 5 bases and V by 4 bases; bases with no gene match: 10. The CDR3 bases are TGTGCCAGCAGTTCACCTAGCGGGTTTGGGAACGAGCAGTACTTC. Encoded protein: CASSSPSGFGNEQYF.

The J gene is TRBJ2-5, the V gene TRBV4-1; possible D gene TRBD2, 5 bases. The CDR3 runs to 15 residues. Trimming pared 4 bases from V and 1 base from J, leaving 13 bases between. Germline CDR1 and CDR2: MGHRA and YSYEKL. CDR3 nucleotides: TGCGCCAGCAGCCCCACGGAGGTTTTCCAAGAGACCCAGTACTTC. It codes for CASSPTEVFQETQYF.

This chain uses TRBV7-6 with TRBJ2-2, with 8 bases that match TRBD2. V was pared by 5 bases and J by 0 bases, with 5 bases of the junction left unmatched. CDR3 length: 16 residues. Germline V gives CDR1 SGHVS, CDR2 FNYEAQ. The CDR3, as DNA: TGTGCCAGCAGCATTCCTAGCGGGCCGAACACCGGGGAGCTGTTTTTT. This gives the protein CASSIPSGPNTGELFF.

The chain recombines TRBV6-5 with TRBJ2-1; 9 nucleotides align to TRBD2. The CDR3 is 16 amino acids. V trimming: 4 bases; J trimming: 0 bases; junction bases outside the gene matches: 4. Germline assignment: CDR1 MNHEY and CDR2 SVGAGI. CDR3 amino acids: CASSSSGATSYNEQFF. The CDR3 coding sequence is TGTGCCAGCAGTTCTAGCGGGGCAACCTCCTACAATGAGCAGTTCTTC.

This sequence joins TRBV7-3 and TRBJ2-7; a possible D gene is TRBD2 (7 bases). V shed 4 bases and J shed 7 bases, with 23 bases lying between them. The CDR3 runs to 16 residues. Germline V gene data show CDR1 as SGHTA and CDR2 as FQGTGA. CDR3 sequence (DNA): TGTGCCAGCAGCTCCCCCCGGTGGCGGGAGAGGGGGGAGCAGTACTTC. Residues: CASSSPRWRERGEQYF.

This chain uses TRBV4-3 with TRBJ2-5, with D possibly TRBD1 on 6 matching bases. This CDR3 comprises 16 residues. Per germline, CDR1 LGHNA and CDR2 YSLEER. Trimming cost V 0 bases and J 2 bases, with 13 bases left between them. The CDR3, as DNA: TGCGCCAGCAGCCAAGATAGTGGGACACAACAAGAGACCCAGTACTTC. Translating it yields CASSQDSGTQQETQYF.

As concerns this clone: Other DNA sequences in the sample encode the same CDR3. The chain employs TRBV7-2 and TRBJ2-5; 8 bases fit TRBD1. The junction had 2 bases not matched to a gene; V was cut back by 5 bases and J by 0 bases. Per germline, CDR1 SGHTA and CDR2 FQGNSA. This CDR3 spans 14 amino acids. The CDR3 nucleotides read TGTGCCAGCAGCCCGACAGGGGACCAAGAGACCCAGTACTTC. Its protein product is CASSPTGDQETQYF.

This clone has only one observation. J is TRBJ2-1 and V is TRBV6-5; 8 nucleotides align to TRBD1. Germline V gene sequence: CDR1 MNHEY, CDR2 SVGAGI. J was trimmed by 7 bases and V by 6 bases; bases with no gene match: 8. The CDR3 is 14 amino acids. This chain's CDR3 is CASRSRQGLNEQFF. The CDR3 DNA reads as TGTGCCAGCAGAAGCAGACAGGGGTTGAATGAGCAGTTCTTC.

By its share, this clone is medium-sized. The chain links TRBV6-5 to TRBJ2-7; 13 nucleotides match TRBD2. Germline V gives CDR1 MNHEY, CDR2 SVGAGI. The CDR3 runs 15 residues. J gave up 2 bases and V 6 bases, and 4 bases lay outside the gene matches. CDR3 bases: TGTGCCAGCAGACTAGGGACTAGCGGGGCCTACGAGCAGTACTTC. It codes for CASRLGTSGAYEQYF.

This clone has only one observation. The chain couples TRBV14 to TRBJ2-2; 7 bases agree with TRBD1. Trimming at V came to 5 bases and at J to 5 bases, leaving 5 bases not matched to a gene. The V gene's germline CDR1 is SGHDN and CDR2 FVKESK. CDR3 length: 14 amino acids. The CDR3 loop is CASSFGTATGELFF. Here the CDR3 DNA reads TGTGCCAGCAGCTTCGGGACAGCGACCGGGGAGCTGTTTTTT.

By frequency in the sample, this clone is medium-sized (0.01 to 0.1%). This sequence joins TRBV4-3 and TRBJ2-7; the D is unclear. The CDR3 spans 14 residues. V was pared by 0 bases and J by 2 bases, with 8 bases between. The V gene's germline CDR1 is LGHNA and CDR2 YSLEER. The CDR3 spells CASSQDEQTYEQYF. CDR3 nucleotides: TGCGCCAGCAGCCAAGATGAACAGACCTACGAGCAGTACTTC.

This chain links TRBV7-9 with TRBJ2-7; TRBD2 matches at 8 bases. The length of the CDR3 is 15 residues. Germline-derived CDR1 and CDR2 are SEHNR and FQNEAQ (reference sequence). V shed 4 bases, J shed 0 bases, and the junction held 5 bases outside the gene matches. The CDR3: CASSSAGGLSYEQYF. The CDR3 nucleotides are TGTGCCAGCAGCTCCGCGGGGGGCCTCTCCTACGAGCAGTACTTC. Based on the CDR3 plus reference TRBV7-9 and TRBJ2-7, the full variable domain is DTGVSQNPRHKITKRGQNVTFRCDPISEHNRLYWYRQTLGQGPEFLTYFQNEAQLEKSRLLSDRFSAERPKGSFSTLEIQRTEQGDSAMYLCASSSAGGLSYEQYFGPGTRLTVT.

This chain connects TRBV7-9 to TRBJ1-2; no clear D. The V end lost 5 bases, the J end lost 1 base, and 5 bases lay between the germline ends. The CDR3 loop spans 12 amino acids. Germline V CDR1 and CDR2: SEHNR, FQNEAQ (reference sequence). The chain's CDR3 is CASSPGNYGYTF. For the CDR3, the DNA is TGTGCCAGCAGCCCGGGTAACTATGGCTACACCTTC.